Following are 26 T cell receptor beta chains from one sample sequenced in a study of blood T cell repertoires in COVID-19. The repertoire was sequenced with immunoSEQ multiplex PCR; TCRdb's copy has only in-frame clones and lacks some. Of 30,000 to 40,000 clones in the sample, about nine tenths are singletons; the top ten hold 20% to 25%. Sequenced material: peripheral blood. These receptor sequences come from a man aged 60 to 75 with acute or convalescent COVID-19.

The chain carries TRBV3-1 (or the pseudogene TRBV3-2) and TRBJ2-1; D is possibly TRBD2 (5 bases). The V gene lost 0 bases and the J gene lost 4 bases, with 10 bases spanning the gap. The germline CDR1 and CDR2 sequences are LGHDT and YNNKEL (reference sequence). The CDR3 is made up of 15 amino acids. Written as DNA, the CDR3 is TGTGCCAGCAGCCAAGATTCCGCGGGTTACAATGAGCAGTTCTTC. Translating gives CASSQDSAGYNEQFF.

The rearrangement links TRBV27 to TRBJ2-5, with TRBD1 matching 7 bases. This CDR3 has 15 amino acids. V was pared by 2 bases and J by 2 bases, with 5 bases of the junction left unmatched. Looked up from germline, CDR1 is MNHEY and CDR2 is SMNVEV (reference sequence). CDR3 DNA: TGTGCCAGCAGTTTAACCCCGGGACAGCAAGAGACCCAGTACTTC. This translates into CASSLTPGQQETQYF.

The chain uses TRBV6-5 and TRBJ2-6; D remains ambiguous. Between the trimmed V and J ends, which lost 8 bases and 4 bases, there was a span of 12 bases. The CDR3 is 14 amino acids. Germline loops: CDR1 MNHEY, CDR2 SVGAGI. The CDR3 DNA follows: TGTGCCAGCGGCCCGTATGTCGGGGCCAACGTCCTGACTTTC. This encodes CASGPYVGANVLTF.

The J gene is TRBJ1-3, the V gene TRBV6-5; D is unresolved. Trimming took 8 bases from V and 4 from J, leaving 12 bases between them. The germline gives CDR1 MNHEY, CDR2 SVGAGI. The CDR3 sequence is 13 residues long. The CDR3, as DNA: TGTGCCAGCGCCCGGGGAGGGGGAAACACCATATATTTT. Translation gives CASARGGGNTIYF.

In its sample, this clone was seen once. This chain uses TRBV5-1 with TRBJ2-5, with D maybe TRBD2 (6 bases). Germline loops: CDR1 SGHRS, CDR2 YFSETQ. The CDR3 covers 17 residues. Trimming stripped 3 bases from V and 1 base from J, with 19 bases between. The CDR3 nucleotides read TGCGCCAGCAGCTCATCCCCATATCCGACTAGCCAAGAGACCCAGTACTTC. This sequence encodes CASSSSPYPTSQETQYF.

This rearrangement joins TRBV6-2 or TRBV6-3 to TRBJ2-3; D might be TRBD2 (6 bases). The CDR3 runs to 14 residues. V was trimmed by 6 bases and J by 2 bases, leaving 12 bases between them. The germline V gene has CDR1 MNHEY and CDR2 SVGEGT. CDR3 amino acids: CASSSIAATDTQYF. DNA for the CDR3: TGTGCCAGCAGCTCAATAGCGGCCACAGATACGCAGTATTTT.

The chain employs TRBV5-1 and TRBJ1-4; 7 bases fit TRBD1. Per the germline V gene, CDR1 is SGHRS and CDR2 is YFSETQ. V shed 4 bases, J shed 8 bases, and the junction held 5 bases outside the gene matches. The CDR3 sequence is 13 residues long. Here the CDR3 DNA reads TGCGCCAGCAGCGTACAGGGGATCGAAAAACTGTTTTTT. As protein: CASSVQGIEKLFF.

The chain joins TRBV19 to TRBJ2-7; possible D gene TRBD2, 6 bases. V lost 4 bases to trimming and J lost 5 bases, with 12 bases between them. Germline lookup yields CDR1 LNHDA and CDR2 SQIVND (reference sequence). This CDR3 contains 13 residues. The CDR3 sequence: CASSKGRGNEQYV. The CDR3 nucleotides are TGTGCCAGTAGTAAGGGGCGCGGGAACGAGCAGTACGTC.

This chain uses TRBV2 with TRBJ2-7, with no clear D. CDR3 length: 11 amino acids. Germline V gives CDR1 SNHLY, CDR2 FYNNEI. Trimming pared 8 bases from V and 3 bases from J, leaving 8 bases between. CDR3 sequence: CASSENYEQYV. CDR3 in DNA: TGTGCCAGCTCCGAGAACTACGAGCAGTACGTC.

This clone was recorded once. The rearrangement links TRBV15 to TRBJ2-1; 8 positions match TRBD2. J lost 7 bases, V lost 6 bases, and 20 bases had no gene match. The CDR3 is made up of 18 amino acids. The germline V gene has CDR1 LNHNV and CDR2 YYDKDF (reference sequence). DNA for the CDR3: TGTGCCACCAGGGATCCCACCCACGGGACTAGGTCTAAGAATGAGCAGTTCTTC. Translated: CATRDPTHGTRSKNEQFF. Based on the CDR3 plus reference TRBV15 and TRBJ2-1, the full variable domain is DAMVIQNPRYQVTQFGKPVTLSCSQTLNHNVMYWYQQKSSQAPKLLFHYYDKDFNNEADTPDNFQSRRPNTSFCFLDIRSPGLGDTAMYLCATRDPTHGTRSKNEQFFGPGTRLTVL.

V and J are TRBV7-2 and TRBJ2-3; D is unclear. In germline, CDR1 is SGHTA, CDR2 FQGNSA. V was trimmed by 5 bases and J by 2 bases, leaving 17 bases between them. The CDR3 covers 16 residues. CDR3 bases: TGTGCCAGCAGCCCAGACTTTTATAGGAACACAGATACGCAGTATTTT. Translating gives CASSPDFYRNTDTQYF.

The V call is TRBV20-1, the J call TRBJ2-2; D is uncertain. Per germline, CDR1 DFQATT and CDR2 SNEGSKA (reference sequence). Deletions cut 6 bases from V and 7 bases from J, with 9 bases between. The CDR3 length is 11 residues. In DNA, the CDR3 is TGCAGTGCATATTTCGGCGGGGAGCTGTTTTTT. This sequence encodes CSAYFGGELFF.

The chain combines TRBV28 with TRBJ1-1, with D unresolved. The germline V gene has CDR1 MDHEN and CDR2 SYDVKM. V was cut by 3 bases and J by 5 bases, with 10 bases left in between. The CDR3 has 13 amino acids. The chain's CDR3 is CASSLWELTEAFF. The CDR3 DNA reads as TGTGCCAGCAGTTTGTGGGAGCTGACTGAAGCTTTCTTT.

The V call is TRBV24-1, the J call TRBJ2-2; D uncertain. The CDR3 is made up of 11 amino acids. V was pared by 9 bases and J by 1 base, with 2 bases between. Germline lookup yields CDR1 KGHDR and CDR2 SFDVKD. The CDR3: CATQNTGELFF. The CDR3 DNA sequence: TGTGCCACCCAGAACACCGGGGAGCTGTTTTTT.

This clone was seen just once. The chain couples TRBV5-1 to TRBJ1-6; 10 bases agree with TRBD1. J gave up 7 bases and V 4 bases, and 8 bases lay outside the gene matches. CDR3 length: 16 residues. From germline, CDR1 is SGHRS and CDR2 YFSETQ. The CDR3 sequence is CASSPGLGQGNSPLHF. The CDR3 nucleotides read TGCGCCAGCAGCCCGGGGTTGGGACAGGGGAATTCACCCCTCCACTTT.

This chain uses TRBV28 with TRBJ2-3, with TRBD2 identical over 9 bases. Trimming took 4 bases from V and 2 from J; bases not matched to a gene: 19. This CDR3 region has 20 residues. The germline V gene has CDR1 MDHEN and CDR2 SYDVKM. The chain's CDR3 is CASSYSGGLAGPLHTDTQYF. CDR3 in DNA: TGTGCCAGCAGTTATTCGGGTGGGCTAGCGGGACCACTTCACACAGATACGCAGTATTTT.

The V and J genes are TRBV6-5 and TRBJ2-7; D perhaps matches TRBD1 (6 bases). Trimming cost V 6 bases and J 2 bases, with 14 bases left between them. Germline V lookup: CDR1 MNHEY, CDR2 SVGAGI. CDR3 length: 14 residues. The CDR3 DNA sequence: TGTGCCAGCAGAGAGTCAGGGGCGACCTACGAGCAGTACTTC. The encoded protein is CASRESGATYEQYF.

Concerning this clone: At the DNA level, this CDR3 is encoded by other sequences in the same sample as well. This sequence joins TRBV6-5 and TRBJ1-1; unclear D gene. This CDR3 is 13 amino acids long. The germline CDR1 and CDR2 sequences are MNHEY and SVGAGI. Trimming pared 6 bases from V and 1 base from J, leaving 9 bases between. CDR3 sequence (DNA): TGTGCCAGCAGCCGTGACAAGAACACTGAAGCTTTCTTT. As protein: CASSRDKNTEAFF.

The V call is TRBV25-1, the J call TRBJ2-1, with a possible D match to TRBD2 (5 bases). Per the germline V gene, CDR1 is MGHDK and CDR2 is SYGVNS. CDR3 size: 15 residues. V was clipped by 6 bases and J by 7 bases, with 19 bases between them. The CDR3 sequence is CASSDKRRLGNEQFF. CDR3 nucleotide sequence: TGTGCCAGCAGCGATAAACGGAGGCTGGGGAATGAGCAGTTCTTC.

V and J are TRBV10-2 and TRBJ2-3; 7 positions match TRBD2. Germline assignment: CDR1 WSHSY and CDR2 SAAADI. This CDR3 region has 14 residues. The trim removed 4 bases at V and 1 base at J, leaving 2 bases unmatched. The CDR3 nucleotides are TGCGCCAGCAGTGCTAGCGGCCGCACAGATACGCAGTATTTT. It codes for CASSASGRTDTQYF.

The chain combines TRBV7-2 with TRBJ2-3; maybe TRBD2 (6 bases). This CDR3 region has 15 residues. V was trimmed by 5 bases and J by 4 bases, leaving 16 bases between them. Germline V gene sequence: CDR1 SGHTA, CDR2 FQGNSA. CDR3 nucleotide sequence: TGTGCCAGCAGCCCAGACTCCGGCGGGGCAGATACGCAGTATTTT. The encoded protein is CASSPDSGGADTQYF.

The chain is built from TRBV19 and TRBJ1-5; the match to TRBD1 covers 7 bases. Germline V gives CDR1 LNHDA, CDR2 SQIVND (reference sequence). The CDR3 has 15 amino acids. The trim removed 3 bases at V and 3 bases at J, leaving 5 bases unmatched. DNA for the CDR3: TGTGCCAGTAGTATCGGGGGACAGTACAATCAGCCCCAGCATTTT. This gives the protein CASSIGGQYNQPQHF.

The chain links TRBV28 to TRBJ1-4; possibly TRBD1 for D (5 bases). V lost 6 bases and J 3 bases, leaving 14 bases between the germline ends. The CDR3 runs 15 residues. Germline V gene lookup returns CDR1 MDHEN and CDR2 SYDVKM. As DNA, the CDR3 is TGTGCCAGCAGCGCCCGCACAGGACCTAATGAAAAACTGTTTTTT. Residues: CASSARTGPNEKLFF.

Remarks on this clone: One end of the junction is discordant with germline, which a read error may explain. The chain employs TRBV18 and TRBJ2-3; 12 bases match TRBD2. CDR1 is KGHSH, CDR2 LQKENI, per germline. This CDR3 is 14 amino acids long. The CDR3 loop reads CASSPTGTSGPFRF. CDR3 bases: TGTGCCAGCTCACCAACTGGGACTAGCGGGCCCTTCCGGTTT.

This clone is a singleton in its sample. V and J are TRBV18 and TRBJ2-1, with 9 bases that match TRBD2. V trimming: 3 bases; J trimming: 8 bases; junction bases outside the gene matches: 11. CDR1 and CDR2 (germline): KGHSH, LQKENI. CDR3 length: 16 amino acids. The CDR3 loop reads CASSPKTSGVGDEQFF. The DNA for the CDR3 is TGTGCCAGCTCACCGAAGACTAGCGGAGTAGGGGATGAGCAGTTCTTC. Full variable domain (outside the CDR3, taken from reference TRBV18 and TRBJ2-1): NAGVMQNPRHLVRRRGQEARLRCSPMKGHSHVYWYRQLPEEGLKFMVYLQKENIIDESGMPKERFSAEFPKEGPSILRIQQVVRGDSAAYFCASSPKTSGVGDEQFFGPGTRLTVL.

The J gene is TRBJ2-2, the V gene TRBV4-3; TRBD1 matches 8 bases. Germline loops: CDR1 LGHNA, CDR2 YSLEER. CDR3 length: 15 residues. V shed 1 base, J shed 6 bases, and the junction held 4 bases outside the gene matches. The CDR3 bases are TGCGCCAGCAGCCAAGCCACAGGGGGGTCCGGGGAGCTGTTTTTT. Amino acid sequence: CASSQATGGSGELFF.